One sample yielded the 29 T cell receptor beta chains listed below, sequenced in a study of response to subunit inactivated influenza vaccine (dated by TCRdb to the late 2010s). The library relied on RT-PCR. The sample was run on an Illumina HiSeq 2500. TCRdb redid the processing of the public reads, applying fastp at Q25 and MiXCR, and retained in-frame beta chains. Identical CDR3 protein sequences are pooled into one entry, listed with their most common genes and DNA. Within this sample are hundreds of thousands of distinct CDR3 sequences, with around 10% of them counted one time only. The biggest ten clones account for 8% to 13% of the sample. The same data also went into a second study, on T cells expressing NK-cell markers. The second paper states: TCR beta cDNA libraries were prepared using 5'RACE template switching, which introduced a universal primer site and unique molecular identifiers.

This specimen consisted of PBMCs from blood, obtained on the day of vaccination. These receptors were taken from a man in his forties or fifties who received an inactivated influenza vaccine. Donor details come from another sample of the same person, matched by shared clones.

This rearrangement joins TRBV7-2 to TRBJ1-1; the D gene is possibly TRBD1 (5 bases). The germline V gene encodes CDR1 SGHTA and CDR2 FQGNSA. The length of the CDR3 is 13 residues. V lost 3 bases to trimming and J lost 10 bases, with 15 bases between them. CDR3 sequence reads: CASSLAKQAGAFF. The CDR3 region has the DNA TGTGCCAGCAGCTTGGCGAAACAGGCGGGAGCTTTCTTT.

The rearrangement links TRBV6-2 or TRBV6-3 to TRBJ1-1, with 11 bases identical to TRBD1. This CDR3 has 12 amino acids. Germline V lookup: CDR1 MNHEY, CDR2 SVGEGT. V lost 11 bases, J lost 4 bases, and 3 bases stayed unmatched. The CDR3 spells CAGGTGGTEAFF. CDR3 nucleotides: TGTGCCGGCGGGACAGGGGGCACTGAAGCTTTCTTT.

This chain joins TRBV5-6 and TRBJ2-7; 13 nucleotides match TRBD2. Germline lookup yields CDR1 SGHDT and CDR2 YYEEEE. V lost 4 bases and J lost 9; bases outside the gene matches: 10. The CDR3 consists of 15 residues. CDR3 in DNA: TGTGCCAGCAGCCGCCAGGGACTAGCGGGGTCCAGGCAGTACTTC. Protein: CASSRQGLAGSRQYF.

The V gene is TRBV15, the J gene TRBJ1-5; tentatively, D is TRBD1 (6 bases). CDR3 length: 14 amino acids. Germline assignment: CDR1 LNHNV and CDR2 YYDKDF (reference sequence). V gave up 0 bases and J gave up 6 bases, with 9 bases separating them. The CDR3 DNA sequence: TGTGCCACCAGCAGAGATAGGGGGTTTCAGCCCCAGCATTTT. It translates to CATSRDRGFQPQHF.

This clonotype was detected many times. The chain employs TRBV20-1 and TRBJ1-5; 7 bases are shared with TRBD1. This CDR3 has 16 amino acids. CDR1 DFQATT and CDR2 SNEGSKA come from the germline V gene (reference sequence). J gave up 0 bases and V 4 bases, and 9 bases lay outside the gene matches. CDR3 sequence (DNA): TGCAGTGCTACCACCGGGACAGCTAATAGCAATCAGCCCCAGCATTTT. The encoded protein is CSATTGTANSNQPQHF.

The table lists this clonotype with a few counts. The gene calls are TRBV12-3 or TRBV12-4 and TRBJ2-2, with D possibly TRBD2 on 5 matching bases. V was pared by 8 bases and J by 2 bases, with 6 bases between. The CDR3 covers 12 residues. CDR3 sequence reads: CASEGNTGELFF. The DNA for the CDR3 is TGTGCCAGCGAGGGAAACACCGGGGAGCTGTTTTTT.

This sequence joins TRBV12-3 or TRBV12-4 and TRBJ2-7; 8 bases are shared with TRBD2. The CDR3 runs to 14 residues. With V trimmed by 5 bases and J by 2 bases, 5 bases remained unmatched. The CDR3 nucleotides are TGTGCCAGCAGTCCCAGCGGGAGCCCCTACGAGCAGTACTTC. Translation: CASSPSGSPYEQYF.

This clonotype appeared a few times. A read error may account for a junction end that differs from germline. The genes are TRBV6-1 and TRBJ2-7; a possible D gene is TRBD1 (5 bases). This CDR3 region has 13 residues. Germline CDR1 MNHNS, CDR2 SASEGT. CDR3 bases: TGTGCCACCAGTCAGGGCGGATCCTACGAGCAGTACTTC. Amino acids: CATSQGGSYEQYF.

The gene calls are TRBV20-1 and TRBJ1-2; tentatively, D is TRBD1 (5 bases). V was trimmed by 5 bases and J by 3 bases, leaving 22 bases between them. This CDR3 has 16 residues. CDR1 and CDR2 (germline): DFQATT, SNEGSKA (reference sequence). The CDR3 DNA is TGCAGTGCTCCCCCTTATGGCAAACAGGAGGACTATGGCTACACCTTC. Amino acid sequence: CSAPPYGKQEDYGYTF.

The chain carries TRBV6-5 and TRBJ2-5; D remains ambiguous. CDR1 is MNHEY and CDR2 is SVGAGI in the germline V gene. The CDR3 runs 14 residues. V was trimmed by 0 bases and J by 2 bases, leaving 7 bases between them. CDR3 amino acids: CASSYSPEQETQYF. DNA of the CDR3: TGTGCCAGCAGTTACTCGCCGGAGCAAGAGACCCAGTACTTC.

Many counts were recorded for this clonotype. The V call is TRBV6-1, the J call TRBJ2-6; D is perhaps TRBD1 (6 bases). V shed 5 bases and J shed 1 base, with 18 bases lying between them. This CDR3 is built from 18 residues. Germline V CDR1 and CDR2: MNHNS, SASEGT. The CDR3 nucleotides read TGTGCCAGCAGTAGGGGGACATACTCATCATCTGGGGCCAACGTCCTGACTTTC. Protein sequence: CASSRGTYSSSGANVLTF.

This clonotype was seen at least ten times. The gene calls are TRBV27 and TRBJ2-2; D possibly corresponds to TRBD1 (5 bases). Germline loops: CDR1 MNHEY, CDR2 SMNVEV (reference sequence). The germline V and J ends were trimmed by 3 bases and 0 bases, with 8 bases remaining between them. The CDR3 extends over 15 amino acids. CDR3: CASSFQGTNTGELFF. The CDR3 nucleotides are TGTGCCAGCAGTTTCCAGGGTACGAACACCGGGGAGCTGTTTTTT.

The V gene is TRBV5-1, the J gene TRBJ2-3; 14 bases are shared with TRBD2. This CDR3 region has 17 residues. After removal of 4 bases from V and 2 bases from J, the junction contained 6 bases not matched to a gene. Germline CDR1 is SGHRS and CDR2 is YFSETQ. In DNA, the CDR3 is TGCGCCAGCAGCCCACGACTAGCGGGAGGGTCCACAGATACGCAGTATTTT. Protein: CASSPRLAGGSTDTQYF.

In its sample, this clonotype was seen a few times. The chain joins TRBV27 to TRBJ1-4; 9 bases map to TRBD1. Germline V gene data show CDR1 as MNHEY and CDR2 as SMNVEV (reference sequence). The CDR3 is 13 amino acids. The V and J ends lost 3 bases and 14 bases, in that order; junction bases with no gene match: 7. As DNA, the CDR3 is TGTGCCAGCAGTTTCCTTGACAGGGGGATTCTGTTTTTT. This gives the protein CASSFLDRGILFF.

A few counts support this clonotype. V is TRBV10-3 and J is TRBJ2-7, with TRBD2 identical over 13 bases. CDR3 length: 14 amino acids. Germline V gives CDR1 ENHRY, CDR2 SYGVKD. J lost 12 bases, V lost 5 bases, and 10 bases had no gene match. CDR3 nucleotides: TGTGCCATCAGTACCGCCGTCACTAGCGGGAGGGCGTACTTC. As protein: CAISTAVTSGRAYF.

This clonotype was picked up a small number of times. This sequence joins TRBV5-1 and TRBJ2-7, with a tentative D call TRBD2 (6 bases). V lost 0 bases, J lost 2 bases, and 12 bases lay in between. Per the germline V gene, CDR1 is SGHRS and CDR2 is YFSETQ. CDR3 length equals 15 residues. CDR3 coding DNA: TGCGCCAGCAGCTTGGATTACGGGAGTCCCTACGAGCAGTACTTC. This gives the protein CASSLDYGSPYEQYF.

The sample holds many counts of this clonotype. The rearrangement joins TRBV6-1 to TRBJ2-6, with D unresolved. The CDR3 has 14 residues. The V gene lost 6 bases and the J gene lost 0 bases, with 6 bases spanning the gap. From germline, CDR1 is MNHNS and CDR2 SASEGT. The CDR3 spells CASSSVSGANVLTF. In DNA form, the CDR3 reads TGTGCCAGCAGCTCAGTCTCTGGGGCCAACGTCCTGACTTTC.

This clonotype was seen repeatedly, ten times or more. This rearrangement joins TRBV5-5 to TRBJ2-7, with a tentative D call TRBD1 (5 bases). CDR3 size: 13 residues. Germline V gene lookup returns CDR1 SGHKS and CDR2 YYEKEE (reference sequence). The V gene lost 5 bases and the J gene lost 3 bases, with 12 bases spanning the gap. The CDR3 loop reads CASRAGSGYEQYF. The DNA of the CDR3 is TGTGCCAGCAGGGCAGGGTCGGGCTACGAGCAGTACTTC.

A few counts support this clonotype. The chain has TRBV7-9 and TRBJ2-3; TRBD1 matches at 9 bases. In germline, CDR1 is SEHNR, CDR2 FQNEAQ (reference sequence). V shed 5 bases and J 1 base; nucleotides not matched to a gene: 4. The CDR3 length is 15 residues. The CDR3 here is CASSARDRGTDTQYF. The DNA of the CDR3 is TGTGCCAGCAGCGCCCGGGACAGGGGCACAGATACGCAGTATTTT.

The table lists this clonotype with a count of one. The J gene is TRBJ2-7, the V gene TRBV27; the D is unclear. Germline V gene data show CDR1 as MNHEY and CDR2 as SMNVEV (reference sequence). Trimming pared 8 bases from V and 3 bases from J, leaving 20 bases between. The length of the CDR3 is 15 residues. CDR3 sequence (DNA): TGTGCCAGCGCCACCCCGCGGATAGGATACTACGAGCAGTACTTC. It encodes CASATPRIGYYEQYF.

This clonotype was detected a few times. V and J are TRBV7-9 and TRBJ1-2, with D hard to call. CDR3 length: 15 amino acids. From germline, CDR1 is SEHNR and CDR2 FQNEAQ (reference sequence). V lost 2 bases to trimming and J lost 6 bases, with 16 bases between them. The CDR3 nucleotides are TGTGCCAGCAGCTTATCAAGGGAGCCGTTTGATGGCTACACCTTC. Protein product: CASSLSREPFDGYTF.

This clonotype was detected a few times. The rearrangement joins TRBV19 to TRBJ2-7, with D perhaps TRBD2 (5 bases). Per germline, CDR1 LNHDA and CDR2 SQIVND (reference sequence). CDR3 length equals 14 residues. V was pared by 2 bases and J by 3 bases, with 11 bases between. CDR3: CASSIFPGNYEQYF. The CDR3 DNA sequence: TGTGCCAGTAGTATATTTCCGGGGAACTACGAGCAGTACTTC.

This clonotype occurred a few times. V is TRBV6-2 or TRBV6-3 and J is TRBJ1-5; D is ambiguous. This CDR3 contains 12 residues. From germline, CDR1 is MNHEY and CDR2 SVGEGT. V lost 8 bases and J 6 bases, leaving 11 bases between the germline ends. CDR3: CASYQTGQPQHF. The CDR3 nucleotides are TGTGCCAGCTATCAAACGGGTCAGCCCCAGCATTTT.

This clonotype has more than one count but fewer than ten. The chain links TRBV5-5 to TRBJ2-2; possibly TRBD1 for D (6 bases). Germline CDR1 reads SGHKS; CDR2 reads YYEKEE (reference sequence). V lost 4 bases, J lost 0 bases, and 10 bases lay in between. The CDR3 length is 15 residues. CDR3 in DNA: TGTGCCAGCAGCATGGCAGGGGCGAACACCGGGGAGCTGTTTTTT. Amino acid sequence: CASSMAGANTGELFF.

This chain connects TRBV6-1 to TRBJ1-2, with D possibly TRBD1 on 5 matching bases. The ends were cut back, 6 bases at V and 3 bases at J, with 14 bases in the middle. The CDR3 loop spans 14 amino acids. Germline assignment: CDR1 MNHNS and CDR2 SASEGT. Here the CDR3 reads CASSQGGHYYGYTF. The CDR3 nucleotides read TGTGCCAGCAGCCAGGGTGGACATTACTATGGCTACACCTTC.

This clonotype was observed at least ten times. CDR3 loop: CASSLSLTEAFF. The CDR3 bases are TGTGCCAGCAGCTTAAGTCTCACTGAAGCTTTCTTT. This rearrangement joins TRBV7-9 to TRBJ1-1; D remains unclear. Germline V CDR1 and CDR2: SEHNR, FQNEAQ (reference sequence). The CDR3 totals 12 residues. Deletions cut 2 bases from V and 4 bases from J, with 5 bases between.

This clonotype was counted only a few times. The rearrangement uses TRBV4-3 and TRBJ1-2, with D uncertain. The CDR3 is 15 amino acids. Trimming removed 0 bases at V and 8 bases at J, with 16 bases between. CDR1 LGHNA and CDR2 YSLEER come from the germline V gene. The CDR3 is CASSQDPAGLNGYTF. Here the CDR3 DNA reads TGCGCCAGCAGCCAAGACCCAGCAGGACTTAACGGCTACACCTTC.

This clonotype was seen once. The chain carries TRBV6-2 or TRBV6-3 and TRBJ1-1, with TRBD1 matching over 10 bases. The V and J ends lost 4 bases and 4 bases, in that order; junction bases with no gene match: 9. The length of the CDR3 is 16 residues. The germline V gene has CDR1 MNHEY and CDR2 SVGEGT. The CDR3 protein is CASSWERDRGSTEAFF. In DNA, the CDR3 is TGTGCCAGCAGTTGGGAACGGGACAGGGGAAGCACTGAAGCTTTCTTT.

This clonotype was picked up a small number of times. This chain links TRBV7-2 with TRBJ2-3; the D is unclear. There are 12 residues in the CDR3. CDR1 is SGHTA, CDR2 FQGNSA, per germline. With 6 bases removed from V and 2 bases from J, the gap between germline ends came to 6 bases. CDR3 loop: CASRFPTDTQYF. Written as DNA, the CDR3 is TGTGCCAGCAGGTTCCCCACAGATACGCAGTATTTT.